The 2 T cell receptor beta chains below were found in one sample sequenced in a study of T-cell memory formation after mild COVID-19. TCRdb analysed the 5' RACE reads with MiXCR anew, one entry per CDR3 protein. The sample carries 550,000 to 700,000 distinct CDR3 sequences, around 16% recorded once. Material: PBMCs or a T cell subset sorted from them (not recorded which). Receptors originate from an adult woman who had mild COVID-19 (a few samples of this study predate the infection). Cell type and time point are not known.

The table lists this clonotype with a few counts. The rearrangement joins TRBV27 to TRBJ1-4, with D unclear. Looked up from germline, CDR1 is MNHEY and CDR2 is SMNVEV (reference sequence). The CDR3 is made up of 20 amino acids. V was cut by 3 bases and J by 0 bases, with 23 bases left in between. The chain's CDR3 is CASSLLPGAPPGATNEKLFF. Written as DNA, the CDR3 is TGTGCCAGCAGTTTGTTACCAGGTGCCCCTCCGGGAGCAACTAATGAAAAACTGTTTTTT.

The rearrangement uses TRBV18 and TRBJ2-5, with D possibly being TRBD1 (5 bases). The CDR3 runs to 15 residues. The germline V gene encodes CDR1 KGHSH and CDR2 LQKENI. Deletions cut 0 bases from V and 4 bases from J, with 12 bases between. For the CDR3, the DNA is TGTGCCAGCTCACCACCGGGGATGGGGCGAGAGACCCAGTACTTC. Translation: CASSPPGMGRETQYF. The full variable domain, with the rest looked up from reference TRBV18 and TRBJ2-5, is NAGVMQNPRHLVRRRGQEARLRCSPMKGHSHVYWYRQLPEEGLKFMVYLQKENIIDESGMPKERFSAEFPKEGPSILRIQQVVRGDSAAYFCASSPPGMGRETQYFGPGTRLLVL.